Described below is a single TCR beta chain sequence and its context. The target antigen is unknown. These data originate in a study of cytomegalovirus exposure and HLA in healthy donors. General study findings and limits: According to the study, 160 or so TCR beta chains were cytomegalovirus-associated.

Amplification used 60 Vbeta primers and 13 Jbeta primers. The method was immunoSEQ multiplex PCR; TCRdb's version includes in-frame clones alone and lacks a portion of them. Of 150,000 to 200,000 clones detected, over 65% appear once; the ten largest clones hold around 2.8%. The specimen was PBMCs. The origin of this receptor is a woman in her thirties or forties in good health and CMV-seropositive.

The CDR3 reads CASSPRKLAGPPADTQYF. CDR3 DNA sequence: TGTGCCAGCAGTCCTCGGAAACTAGCGGGTCCTCCCGCAGATACGCAGTATTTT. This sequence joins TRBV27 and TRBJ2-3, with 9 bases fitting TRBD2. The CDR3 extends over 18 amino acids. V was pared by 5 bases and J by 4 bases, with 16 bases of the junction left unmatched. Germline values: CDR1 MNHEY, CDR2 SMNVEV (reference sequence).